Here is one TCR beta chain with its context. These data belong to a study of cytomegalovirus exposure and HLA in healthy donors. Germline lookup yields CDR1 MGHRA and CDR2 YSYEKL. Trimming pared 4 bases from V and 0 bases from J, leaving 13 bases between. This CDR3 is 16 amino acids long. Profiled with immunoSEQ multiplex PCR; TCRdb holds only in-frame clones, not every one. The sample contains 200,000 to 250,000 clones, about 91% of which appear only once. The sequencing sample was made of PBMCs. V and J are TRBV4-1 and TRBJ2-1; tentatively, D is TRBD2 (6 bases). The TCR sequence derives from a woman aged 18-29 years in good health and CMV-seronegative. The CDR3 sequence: CASSPLADSSYNEQFF. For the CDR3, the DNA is TGCGCCAGCAGCCCATTAGCGGATAGCTCCTACAATGAGCAGTTCTTC.